Given below is one TCR beta chain in context. This record belongs to a study of blood T cell repertoires in COVID-19. About the research overall: There were acute and convalescent COVID-19 samples, and they came from the United States, Italy and Spain. PBMCs, B-cell-depleted T cells, or T cells provided the cDNA or gDNA that made up the material.

Original data processing: How many nucleated cells were present was estimated from reference gene primer amplification. Data came from immunoSEQ multiplex PCR; TCRdb stores just in-frame clones and leaves some out. Clone size and V and J calls were adopted from that table, with D and trimming inferred from the DNA. The data contain about 170,000 clones, around four fifths of them singletons. The Seattle site enrolled patients during active infection and followed them longitudinally. The specimen sequenced was peripheral blood. This receptor was obtained from a woman of 80 years or more with COVID-19, enrolled during active disease.

The CDR3 is CASSPIDRGEKLFF. CDR3 nucleotides: TGTGCCAGTAGTCCAATCGACAGGGGAGAAAAACTGTTTTTT. This chain connects TRBV19 to TRBJ1-4, with 8 nucleotides matching TRBD1. Germline lookup yields CDR1 LNHDA and CDR2 SQIVND (reference sequence). The V gene end was trimmed by 5 bases and the J gene end by 8 bases; junction bases not matched to a gene: 7. This CDR3 has 14 amino acids.